This section outlines one TCR beta chain sequence together with its context. The target of this receptor is not known. Base qualities were left out, and no much larger clone turns up one base away. The same CDR3 is also encoded by other DNA sequences in this sample. The entry originates in a study of control samples from healthy donors and cancer patients (dated by TCRdb to between 2020 and 2021). Receptor amplification or capture employed the immunoSEQ multiplex PCR assay. TCRdb obtained this table from immuneACCESS and retained in-frame rearrangements with V and J assigned. These tables miss some clones; where compared with another copy, unresolved V genes account for less than half of the shortfall, and the remainder is unexplained. This sample holds tens of thousands of clones; around four fifths were observed only once. The top ten clonotypes cover 19% of the sample. The germline V gene yields KGHSH for CDR1 and LQKENI for CDR2. Deletion took 6 bases off V and 4 bases off J, with a span of 7 bases between the germline ends. The CDR3 goes from the cysteine to the phenylalanine over 11 residues. Only the CDR3 part of the read is kept: 33 bases, read in frame from the first base.

This receptor was obtained from a young man in good health. The specimen was blood. This sequence uses TRBV18 and TRBJ2-7; the D gene is unclear. In nucleotides, the sequence is TGTGCCAGCTCTGACTCATACGAGCAGTACTTC. Its protein product is CASSDSYEQYF.